This T cell receptor beta chain was identified during a study of T-cell reconstitution after alpha-beta-depleted transplantation in children. Construction of the TCRbeta library involved unique molecular identifiers. MiXCR, applied by TCRdb to the PCR reads, yields one record per CDR3 protein. The data contain approximately 350,000 distinct CDR3 sequences, about 9.3% of them singletons. V gave up 1 base and J gave up 4 bases; unmatched junction bases: 4. Germline CDR1 and CDR2: DFQATT and SNEGSKA (reference sequence). The CDR3 extends over 15 amino acids. This clonotype was observed a handful of times.

The V and J genes are TRBV20-1 and TRBJ2-2; TRBD1 agrees at 9 bases. The specimen comprised PBMCs from the stem cell graft donor, sampled from the stem cell graft. This receptor was obtained from a human donor who donated a stem cell graft to a child with acute lymphoblastic leukemia. This CDR3 is CSARGQGVRTGELFF. The CDR3 DNA reads as TGCAGTGCTAGAGGACAGGGGGTTCGCACCGGGGAGCTGTTTTTT.